This record looks at one T cell receptor (beta chain) sequence and its context. Its antigen is as yet unknown. The table came from immunoSEQ multiplex PCR; TCRdb's copy has only in-frame clones and leaves some out. The repertoire holds 100,000 to 150,000 clones, roughly 90% seen once, with around 0.84% in the top ten. These data are taken from a study of OX40 agonist ivuxolimab in advanced cancers. At the level of the study: From about 23 to 85 years was the age range, with a mean of 60 years, and roughly 80% were male. The study, taken as a whole, reports: At 0.1 to 3.0 mg/kg, clonal expansion of CD4+ and CD8+ blood T cells had occurred by week 6.

This sequence was found in an adult with an advanced solid tumor such as melanoma, head and neck, liver or kidney cancer. The sample in question was CD4+ or CD8+ T cells sorted from blood, obtained in a trial of the OX40 agonist ivuxolimab.

CDR3 amino acids: CASSWTGGNQPQHF. CDR3 nucleotide sequence: TGTGCCAGCAGCTGGACAGGGGGAAATCAGCCCCAGCATTTT. This chain connects TRBV7-2 to TRBJ1-5; TRBD1 matches 10 bases. J lost 4 bases, V lost 4 bases, and 1 base had no gene match. The CDR3 is made up of 14 amino acids. Germline CDR1 reads SGHTA; CDR2 reads FQGNSA. Variable domain in full (rest from reference TRBV7-2 and TRBJ1-5): GAGVSQSPSNKVTEKGKDVELRCDPISGHTALYWYRQSLGQGLEFLIYFQGNSAPDKSGLPSDRFSAERTGGSVSTLTIQRTQQEDSAVYLCASSWTGGNQPQHFGDGTRLSIL.